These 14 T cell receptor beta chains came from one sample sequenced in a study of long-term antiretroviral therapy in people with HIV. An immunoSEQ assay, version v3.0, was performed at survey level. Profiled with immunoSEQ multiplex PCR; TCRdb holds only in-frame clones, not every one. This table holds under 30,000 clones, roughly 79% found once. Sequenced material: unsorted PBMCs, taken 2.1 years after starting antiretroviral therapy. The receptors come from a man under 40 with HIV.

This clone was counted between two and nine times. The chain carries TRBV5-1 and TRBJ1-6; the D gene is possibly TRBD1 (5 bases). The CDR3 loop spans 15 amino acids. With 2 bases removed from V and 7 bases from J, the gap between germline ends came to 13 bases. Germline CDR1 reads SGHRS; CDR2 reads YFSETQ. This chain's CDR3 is CASSFAGVANSPLHF. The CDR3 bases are TGCGCCAGCAGCTTTGCGGGGGTGGCGAATTCACCCCTCCACTTT.

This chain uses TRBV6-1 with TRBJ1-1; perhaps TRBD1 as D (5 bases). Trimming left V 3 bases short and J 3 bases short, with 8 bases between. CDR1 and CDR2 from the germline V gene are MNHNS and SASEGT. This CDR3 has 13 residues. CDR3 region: CASSDEGHTEAFF. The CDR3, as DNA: TGTGCCAGCAGTGATGAGGGGCACACTGAAGCTTTCTTT.

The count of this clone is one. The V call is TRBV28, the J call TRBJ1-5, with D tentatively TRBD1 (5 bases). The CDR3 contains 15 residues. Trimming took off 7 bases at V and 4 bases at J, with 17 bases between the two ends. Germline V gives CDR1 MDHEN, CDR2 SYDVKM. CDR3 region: CASTLRGGVNQPQHF. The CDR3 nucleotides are TGTGCCAGCACCCTACGCGGGGGGGTTAATCAGCCCCAGCATTTT.

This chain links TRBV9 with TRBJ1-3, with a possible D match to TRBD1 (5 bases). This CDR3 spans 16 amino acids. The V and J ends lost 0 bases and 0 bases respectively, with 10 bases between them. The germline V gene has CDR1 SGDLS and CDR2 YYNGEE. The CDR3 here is CASSVERGFSGNTIYF. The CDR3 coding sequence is TGTGCCAGCAGCGTAGAGCGGGGGTTCTCTGGAAACACCATATATTTT.

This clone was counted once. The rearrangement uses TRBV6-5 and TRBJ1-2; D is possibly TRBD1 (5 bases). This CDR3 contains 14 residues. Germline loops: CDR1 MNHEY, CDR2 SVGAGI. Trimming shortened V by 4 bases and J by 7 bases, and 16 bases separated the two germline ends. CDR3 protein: CASSSGPQRGGYTF. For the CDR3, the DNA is TGTGCCAGCAGTTCAGGGCCCCAGCGAGGTGGCTACACCTTC.

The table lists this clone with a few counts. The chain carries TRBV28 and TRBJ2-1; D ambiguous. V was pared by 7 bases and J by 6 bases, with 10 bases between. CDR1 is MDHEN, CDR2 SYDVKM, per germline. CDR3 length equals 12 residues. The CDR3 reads CASTQAANEQFF. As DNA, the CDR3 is TGTGCCAGCACCCAAGCAGCCAATGAGCAGTTCTTC.

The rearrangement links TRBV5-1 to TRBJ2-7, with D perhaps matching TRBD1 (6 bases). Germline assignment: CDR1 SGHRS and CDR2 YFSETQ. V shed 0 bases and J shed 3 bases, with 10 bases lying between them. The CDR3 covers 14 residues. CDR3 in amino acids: CASSLAAGDYEQYF. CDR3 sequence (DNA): TGCGCCAGCAGCTTGGCGGCAGGGGACTACGAGCAGTACTTC.

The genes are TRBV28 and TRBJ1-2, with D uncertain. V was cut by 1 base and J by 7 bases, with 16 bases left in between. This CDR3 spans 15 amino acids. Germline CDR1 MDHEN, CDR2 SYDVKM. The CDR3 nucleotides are TGTGCCAGCAGTTTATACCCCGGTCCCACAACTGGCTACACCTTC. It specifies CASSLYPGPTTGYTF.

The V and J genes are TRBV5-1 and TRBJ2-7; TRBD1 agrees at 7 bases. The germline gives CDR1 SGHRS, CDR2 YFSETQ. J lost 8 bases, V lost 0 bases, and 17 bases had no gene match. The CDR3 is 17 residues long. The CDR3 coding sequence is TGCGCCAGCAGCTTGGGGGTTTGGATATTTACAGGGGTACAGCAGTACTTC. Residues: CASSLGVWIFTGVQQYF.

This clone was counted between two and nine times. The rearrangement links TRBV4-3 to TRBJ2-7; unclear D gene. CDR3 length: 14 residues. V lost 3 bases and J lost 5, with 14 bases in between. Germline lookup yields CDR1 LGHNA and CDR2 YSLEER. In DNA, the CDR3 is TGCGCCAGCAGCCAGGGGAACGGCTTGGACGAGCAGTACTTC. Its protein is CASSQGNGLDEQYF.

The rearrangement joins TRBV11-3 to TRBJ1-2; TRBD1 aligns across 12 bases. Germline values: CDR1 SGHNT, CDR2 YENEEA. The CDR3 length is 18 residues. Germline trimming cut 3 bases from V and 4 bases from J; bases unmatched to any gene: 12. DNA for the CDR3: TGTGCCAGCAGCTTTGGGACAGGGGGCAGGTATGGTAGCTATGGCTACACCTTC. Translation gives CASSFGTGGRYGSYGYTF. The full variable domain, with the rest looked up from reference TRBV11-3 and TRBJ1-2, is EAGVVQSPRYKIIEKKQPVAFWCNPISGHNTLYWYLQNLGQGPELLIRYENEEAVDDSQLPKDRFSAERLKGVDSTLKIQPAELGDSAVYLCASSFGTGGRYGSYGYTFGSGTRLTVV.

Here the CDR3 reads CASSLQGDNQPQHF. CDR3 nucleotides: TGTGCCAGCAGTTTACAGGGAGACAATCAGCCCCAGCATTTT. The chain uses TRBV27 and TRBJ1-5, with D perhaps TRBD1 (5 bases). Trimming cost V 2 bases and J 3 bases, with 8 bases left between them. Germline values: CDR1 MNHEY, CDR2 SMNVEV (reference sequence). CDR3 length equals 14 residues.

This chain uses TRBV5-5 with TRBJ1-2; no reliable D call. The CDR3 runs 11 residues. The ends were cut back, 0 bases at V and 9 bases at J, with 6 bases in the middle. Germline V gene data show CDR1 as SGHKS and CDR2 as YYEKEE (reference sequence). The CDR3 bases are TGTGCCAGCAGCTTGGGCCCAAGCTACACCTTC. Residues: CASSLGPSYTF.

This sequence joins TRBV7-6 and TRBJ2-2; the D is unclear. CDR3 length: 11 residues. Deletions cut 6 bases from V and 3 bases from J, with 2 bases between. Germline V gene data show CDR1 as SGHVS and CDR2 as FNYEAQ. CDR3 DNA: TGTGCCAGCAGTTACACCGGGGAGCTGTTTTTT. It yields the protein CASSYTGELFF.